The rows below give T cell receptor beta chains drawn from one sample of a study of cytomegalovirus exposure and HLA in healthy donors. Some clones are missing from TCRdb's copy, which holds only in-frame ones; the method was immunoSEQ multiplex PCR. The data hold 150,000 or so clones, with 70% observed a single time. The sequencing input was PBMCs. Source of these receptors: a woman aged 55 to 70 in good health and CMV-seropositive. The CDR3 runs from the conserved cysteine through the conserved F or W. The order of the fields is CDR3 protein, J gene, V gene.

CDR3 protein: CASSGQGKETQYF
J gene: TRBJ2-5
V gene: TRBV5-1

CDR3 protein: CASSLGDWANQPQHF
J gene: TRBJ1-5
V gene: TRBV5-8

CDR3 protein: CSVGVDYGYTF
J gene: TRBJ1-2
V gene: TRBV20-1

CDR3 protein: CASTPVAGVKNEQFF
J gene: TRBJ2-1
V gene: TRBV19

CDR3 protein: CASSLGGLYGYTF
J gene: TRBJ1-2
V gene: TRBV7-2

CDR3 protein: CASSFRWTNQETQYF
J gene: TRBJ2-5
V gene: TRBV27

CDR3 protein: CASSSPSQGAYGYTF
J gene: TRBJ1-2
V gene: TRBV27

CDR3 protein: CASSLNRGSGANVLTF
J gene: TRBJ2-6
V gene: TRBV28

CDR3 protein: CARSLGRRNQLQHF
J gene: TRBJ1-5
V gene: TRBV5-3

CDR3 protein: CASSEWAAGYEQYF
J gene: TRBJ2-7
V gene: TRBV25-1

CDR3 protein: CATSREGAASYEQYF
J gene: TRBJ2-7
V gene: TRBV15

CDR3 protein: CASNLGTGKRGQPQHF
J gene: TRBJ1-5
V gene: TRBV6-6

CDR3 protein: CASSIDPGQTGNTIYF
J gene: TRBJ1-3
V gene: TRBV19

CDR3 protein: CASTSPGVSYEQYF
J gene: TRBJ2-7
V gene: TRBV5-6

CDR3 protein: CATSRTPGTSGSYEQYF
J gene: TRBJ2-7
V gene: TRBV15

CDR3 protein: CASSSTPKSTTEAFF
J gene: TRBJ1-1
V gene: TRBV7-2

CDR3 protein: CASSEFSDTQYF
J gene: TRBJ2-3
V gene: TRBV25-1

CDR3 protein: CASSHRLWARPITGANVLTF
J gene: TRBJ2-6
V gene: TRBV28

CDR3 protein: CASSEVGYGYTF
J gene: TRBJ1-2
V gene: TRBV2

CDR3 protein: CASSSEFNSGRNEQFF
J gene: TRBJ2-1
V gene: TRBV5-5

CDR3 protein: CASSHDGLGAANSYEQYF
J gene: TRBJ2-7
V gene: TRBV18

CDR3 protein: CASSPLRAGGQETQYF
J gene: TRBJ2-5
V gene: TRBV18

CDR3 protein: CASSSRGQGFNEQFF
J gene: TRBJ2-1
V gene: TRBV9

CDR3 protein: CASSHGGLHNEQFF
J gene: TRBJ2-1
V gene: TRBV19

CDR3 protein: CSVSGTSGGTDTQYF
J gene: TRBJ2-3
V gene: TRBV29-1

CDR3 protein: CASSLETGGDQPQHF
J gene: TRBJ1-5
V gene: TRBV5-4

CDR3 protein: CASSSSGGYNEQFF
J gene: TRBJ2-1
V gene: TRBV10-1

CDR3 protein: CASSMLALGYNEQFF
J gene: TRBJ2-1
V gene: TRBV19

CDR3 protein: CASSPGQGAVREQYF
J gene: TRBJ2-7
V gene: TRBV10-1

CDR3 protein: CASNAGMDQPQHF
J gene: TRBJ1-5
V gene: TRBV19

CDR3 protein: CASSSPTGSNEKLFF
J gene: TRBJ1-4
V gene: TRBV2

CDR3 protein: CASSPGSSNQPQHF
J gene: TRBJ1-5
V gene: TRBV9

CDR3 protein: CASSRGQQSSGNTIYF
J gene: TRBJ1-3
V gene: TRBV2

CDR3 protein: CASSLYRGLGNQPQHF
J gene: TRBJ1-5
V gene: TRBV28

CDR3 protein: CAWSPQGPGGYTF
J gene: TRBJ1-2
V gene: TRBV30

CDR3 protein: CASSAGGWPPEQYF
J gene: TRBJ2-7
V gene: TRBV10-1

CDR3 protein: CASSEGIPHPGELFF
J gene: TRBJ2-2
V gene: TRBV5-1

CDR3 protein: CASSIGQAPYGYTF
J gene: TRBJ1-2
V gene: TRBV27